This T cell receptor (beta chain) was recovered during a study of blood T cell repertoires in COVID-19. Whole-study context: T cells, B-cell-depleted T cells, or PBMCs provided the cDNA or gDNA that served as material.

The table came from immunoSEQ multiplex PCR; TCRdb's copy has only in-frame clones and leaves some out. The table lists about 160,000 clones, roughly 87% of them singletons. The CDR3 runs 15 residues. The V gene end was trimmed by 2 bases and the J gene end by 4 bases; junction bases not matched to a gene: 0. Germline CDR1 reads SGHVS; CDR2 reads FNYEAQ. The V and J genes are TRBV7-6 and TRBJ2-1; 12 bases line up with TRBD2. The TCR was taken from a woman in her forties or fifties who had recovered from COVID-19. Sequencing used PBMCs or T cells enriched from blood (not recorded which). The CDR3 loop reads CASSLLAGGYNEQFF. The DNA for the CDR3 is TGTGCCAGCAGCTTACTAGCGGGAGGGTACAATGAGCAGTTCTTC.